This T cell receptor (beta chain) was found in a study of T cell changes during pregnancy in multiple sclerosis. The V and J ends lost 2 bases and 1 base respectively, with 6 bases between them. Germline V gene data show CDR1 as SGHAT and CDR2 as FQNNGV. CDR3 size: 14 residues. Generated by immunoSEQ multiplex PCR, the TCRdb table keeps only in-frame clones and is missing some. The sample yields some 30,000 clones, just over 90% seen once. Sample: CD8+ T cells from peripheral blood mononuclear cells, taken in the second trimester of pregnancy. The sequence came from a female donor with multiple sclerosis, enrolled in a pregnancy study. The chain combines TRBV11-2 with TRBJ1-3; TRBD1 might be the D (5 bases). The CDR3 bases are TGTGCCAGCAGCTTACAGGGATCTGGAAACACCATATATTTT. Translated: CASSLQGSGNTIYF.